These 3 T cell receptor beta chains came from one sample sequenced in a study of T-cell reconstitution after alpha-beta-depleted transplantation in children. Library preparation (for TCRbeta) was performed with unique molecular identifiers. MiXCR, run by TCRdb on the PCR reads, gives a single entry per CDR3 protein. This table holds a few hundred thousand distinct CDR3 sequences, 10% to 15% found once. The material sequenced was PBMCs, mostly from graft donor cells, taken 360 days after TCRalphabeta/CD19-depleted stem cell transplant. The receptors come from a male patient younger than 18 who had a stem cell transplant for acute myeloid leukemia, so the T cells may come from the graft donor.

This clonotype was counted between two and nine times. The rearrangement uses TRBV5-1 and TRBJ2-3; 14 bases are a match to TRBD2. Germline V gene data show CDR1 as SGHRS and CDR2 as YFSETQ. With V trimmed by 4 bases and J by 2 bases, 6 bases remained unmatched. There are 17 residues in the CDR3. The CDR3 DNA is TGCGCCAGCAGCAAGGGACTAGCGGGAGCAGACACAGATACGCAGTATTTT. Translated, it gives CASSKGLAGADTDTQYF.

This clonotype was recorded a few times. CDR3 in DNA: TGTGCCAGCAGCTCCCCCACTGGACAGGGGCTCTACGAGCAGTACTTC. Amino acids: CASSSPTGQGLYEQYF. This chain joins TRBV7-9 and TRBJ2-7; 9 bases line up with TRBD1. This CDR3 contains 16 residues. V shed 4 bases and J 3 bases; nucleotides not matched to a gene: 10. The germline V gene has CDR1 SEHNR and CDR2 FQNEAQ (reference sequence).

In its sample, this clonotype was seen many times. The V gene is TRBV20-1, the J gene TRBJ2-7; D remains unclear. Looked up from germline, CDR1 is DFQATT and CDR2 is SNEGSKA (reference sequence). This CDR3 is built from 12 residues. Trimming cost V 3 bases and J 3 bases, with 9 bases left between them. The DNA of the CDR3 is TGCAGTGCTAGGCCCGAGTTCTACGAGCAGTACTTC. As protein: CSARPEFYEQYF.